This TCR beta chain was recorded in a study of shared T cell receptors in the human thymus. Assay used: immunoSEQ multiplex PCR; TCRdb lists only in-frame clones, some missing. The sample lists 600,000 to 900,000 clones; 70% to 90% were seen once. V lost 2 bases, J lost 4 bases, and 6 bases stayed unmatched. The CDR3 has 15 residues. Germline CDR1 and CDR2: LNHDA and SQIVND (reference sequence). These same records also appear under a second study, on human thymus T cells. From that paper: Congenital heart defects were the reason for the corrective surgery that the donors, healthy Finnish infants, were having. In corrective heart surgery, resections were taken, and these provided the thymus tissue. Thymic and blood repertoires showed apparently biased V and J gene usage. In unrelated individuals, thymic repertoires overlapped highly, according to related research.

Material: thymocytes. This TCR came from a girl less than two years old with a congenital heart defect. This chain uses TRBV19 with TRBJ1-2, with 8 bases that match TRBD1. The CDR3 sequence is CASSIRGQGTYGYTF. DNA of the CDR3: TGTGCCAGTAGTATACGTGGACAGGGTACCTATGGCTACACCTTC.